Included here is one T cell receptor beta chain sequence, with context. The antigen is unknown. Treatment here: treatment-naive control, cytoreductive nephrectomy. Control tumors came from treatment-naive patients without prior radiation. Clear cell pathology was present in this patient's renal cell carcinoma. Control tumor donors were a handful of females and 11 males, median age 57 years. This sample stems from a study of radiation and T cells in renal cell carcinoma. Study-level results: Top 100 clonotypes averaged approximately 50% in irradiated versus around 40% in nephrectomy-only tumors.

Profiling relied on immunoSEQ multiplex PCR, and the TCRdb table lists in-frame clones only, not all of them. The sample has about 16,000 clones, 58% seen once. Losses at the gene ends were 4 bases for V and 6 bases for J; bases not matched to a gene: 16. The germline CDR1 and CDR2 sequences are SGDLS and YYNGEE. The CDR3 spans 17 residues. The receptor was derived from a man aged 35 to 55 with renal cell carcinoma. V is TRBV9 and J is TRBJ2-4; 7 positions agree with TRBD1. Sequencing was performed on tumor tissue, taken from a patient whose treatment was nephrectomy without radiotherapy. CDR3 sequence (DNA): TGTGCCAGCAGCCCCCGGGTTCAGGGGGTAGGTTCAAACATTCAGTACTTC. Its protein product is CASSPRVQGVGSNIQYF. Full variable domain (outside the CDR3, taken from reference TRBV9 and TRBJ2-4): DSGVTQTPKHLITATGQRVTLRCSPRSGDLSVYWYQQSLDQGLQFLIQYYNGEERAKGNILERFSAQQFPDLHSELNLSSLELGDSALYFCASSPRVQGVGSNIQYFGAGTRLSVL.